This TCR beta chain was profiled in a study of regulatory T cells in long-lasting Graves disease (dated by TCRdb to about 2021). The study in broad terms: Antithyroid drugs had been taken for less than 3 months by newly diagnosed Graves' disease patients. Patients with persistent Graves' disease were compared with patients with newly diagnosed Graves' disease using TCR sequencing and RNA sequencing of peripheral blood. The study took place in China and was registered as a clinical trial. TCR sequencing covered some 13 persistent and approximately 20 newly diagnosed Graves' disease patients, some 35 samples in total.

Study-wide findings and limitations: Preferential use of TRBV28, TRBJ1-2 and TRBJ2-5 was observed in persistent disease, whereas TRBV20-1 and TRBJ2-1 were favored in newly diagnosed disease. Sequencing and analysis were restricted to the TCR beta chain. The small sample size was acknowledged by the authors as a limitation that may reduce accuracy. A larger number of public clonotypes was shared among persistent patients (fewer than 3,000) than among newly diagnosed patients (about 990). The study examined only peripheral blood because the primary lesion, thyroid tissue, could not be accessed. Compared with newly diagnosed patients, persistent Graves' disease patients had lower TCR Shannon entropy and fewer highly expanded clones, which suggests clonal expansion.

This clonotype was seen ten or more times. There is no known antigen for this receptor. The record has no base qualities; no much larger clone is one base away. Libraries were built with multiplex PCR. The listed sequencing device is Illumina HiSeq 4000. iRepertoire HTBI primers and Arm-PCR amplification of CDR3 regions were used to construct TCR beta libraries. Gel purification was performed on PCR products prior to sequencing. The paper's data handling went like this. A total of 60 to 80 TRBV and some 15 TRBJ segments were identified across samples and were used for gene usage analysis of CDR3 amino acid clonotypes. COPE and FqMerger were used to merge the filtered high-quality paired reads into contigs. BLAST was used to align contigs to the IMGT TRBV, TRBD and TRBJ reference genes, and CDR3 was defined following IMGT. Any clonotype with a frequency above 0.1% was classified as a highly expanded clone. Shannon entropy served as the measure of repertoire diversity, while the Gini coefficient captured V-J evenness. Clonotypes shared by more than one individual were considered public. TCRdb reprocessing: public reads trimmed at Q25 with fastp, clones called with MiXCR, in-frame beta chains kept. Records with the same CDR3 protein are collapsed into one entry carrying the most frequent genes and DNA. The V and J calls shown here were made by TCRdb, not taken from the authors' results. The sample yields approximately 300,000 distinct CDR3 sequences; 18% were counted once. The ten most abundant clones make up about 38% of the sample.

The time point label for this specimen denotes: newly diagnosed GD, antithyroid drugs for less than 3 months. RNA was extracted from PBMCs in TRIzol for both TCR sequencing and RNA sequencing. The diagnosis of Graves' disease was made according to American Thyroid Association guidelines. Patients for the study were recruited at an endocrinology department in Xi'an, China. Each patient gave about 10 milliliters of peripheral blood, collected in an EDTA anticoagulant tube. Ficoll Paque Plus density gradient separation was used to isolate PBMCs, and no additional T cell sorting was done. RNA quality was checked with an Agilent 2100 Bioanalyzer and agarose gel, and concentration with a NanoDrop 2000. The junction carries 19 bases between V and J, which are trimmed by 5 bases and 0 bases respectively. The CDR3 holds 17 amino acids from the cysteine to the phenylalanine. Here the CDR3 DNA is all that survives: 51 bases in frame from base 1. Via the germline V gene, CDR1 is SGHAT and CDR2 FQNNGV.

Recombination linked TRBV11-2 to TRBJ2-5; tentative D gene TRBD2, with 6 bases matching. The sequence was obtained from a female donor with Graves disease. The specimen comprised peripheral blood mononuclear cells (PBMCs), sampled at new diagnosis, from a patient treated with antithyroid drugs. The CDR3: CASSQKALAEYQETQYF. The DNA sequence is TGTGCCAGCAGCCAAAAGGCATTAGCGGAGTACCAAGAGACCCAGTACTTC.